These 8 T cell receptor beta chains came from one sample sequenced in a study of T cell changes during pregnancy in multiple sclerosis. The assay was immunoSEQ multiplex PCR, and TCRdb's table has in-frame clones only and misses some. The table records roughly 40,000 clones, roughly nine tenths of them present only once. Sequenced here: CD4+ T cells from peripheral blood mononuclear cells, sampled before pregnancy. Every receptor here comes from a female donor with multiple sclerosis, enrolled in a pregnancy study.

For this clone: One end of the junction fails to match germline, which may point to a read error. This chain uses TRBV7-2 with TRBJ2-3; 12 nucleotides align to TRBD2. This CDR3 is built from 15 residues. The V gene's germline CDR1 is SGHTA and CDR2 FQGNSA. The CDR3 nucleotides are TGTGCCAGCAGCCTAGCGGGGGGGCGCACAGATACGCAGTATTTT. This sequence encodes CASSLAGGRTDTQYF.

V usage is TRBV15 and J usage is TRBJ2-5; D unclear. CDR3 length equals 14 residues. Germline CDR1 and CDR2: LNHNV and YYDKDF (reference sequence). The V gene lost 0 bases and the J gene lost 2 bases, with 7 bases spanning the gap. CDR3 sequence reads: CATSRDVVQETQYF. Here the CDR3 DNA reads TGTGCCACCAGCAGAGATGTAGTGCAAGAGACCCAGTACTTC.

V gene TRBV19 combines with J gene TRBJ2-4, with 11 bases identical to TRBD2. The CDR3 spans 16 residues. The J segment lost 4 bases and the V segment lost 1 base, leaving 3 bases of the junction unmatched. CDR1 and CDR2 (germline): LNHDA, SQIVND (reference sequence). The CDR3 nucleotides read TGTGCCAGTAGTATAGCACTAGCGGGGGCAAAAAACATTCAGTACTTC. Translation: CASSIALAGAKNIQYF.

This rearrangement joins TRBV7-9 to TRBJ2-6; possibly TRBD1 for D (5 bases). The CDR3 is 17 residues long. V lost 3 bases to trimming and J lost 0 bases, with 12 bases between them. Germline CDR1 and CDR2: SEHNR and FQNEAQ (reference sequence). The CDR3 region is CASSLTVKSSGANVLTF. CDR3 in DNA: TGTGCCAGCAGCTTGACAGTAAAAAGCTCTGGGGCCAACGTCCTGACTTTC.

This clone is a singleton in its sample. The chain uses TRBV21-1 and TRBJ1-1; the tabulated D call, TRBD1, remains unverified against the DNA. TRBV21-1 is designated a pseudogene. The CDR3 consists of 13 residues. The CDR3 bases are TGTGCCAGCAGCAGACAGGGTAAGTCTGAAGCTTTCTTT. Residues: CASSRQGKSEAFF.

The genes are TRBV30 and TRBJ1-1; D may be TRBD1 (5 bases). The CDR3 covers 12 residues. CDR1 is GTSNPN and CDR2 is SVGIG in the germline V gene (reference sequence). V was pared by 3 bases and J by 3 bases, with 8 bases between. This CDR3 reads CAWRLGHTEAFF. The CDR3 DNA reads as TGTGCCTGGAGGTTGGGGCACACTGAAGCTTTCTTT.

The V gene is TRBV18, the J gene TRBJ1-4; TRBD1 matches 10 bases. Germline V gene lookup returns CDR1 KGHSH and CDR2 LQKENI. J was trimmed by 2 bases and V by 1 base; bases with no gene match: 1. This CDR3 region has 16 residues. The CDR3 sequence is CASSPRQGATNEKLFF. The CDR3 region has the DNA TGTGCCAGCTCACCACGACAGGGGGCCACTAATGAAAAACTGTTTTTT. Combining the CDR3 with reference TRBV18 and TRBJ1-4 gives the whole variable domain NAGVMQNPRHLVRRRGQEARLRCSPMKGHSHVYWYRQLPEEGLKFMVYLQKENIIDESGMPKERFSAEFPKEGPSILRIQQVVRGDSAAYFCASSPRQGATNEKLFFGSGTQLSVL.

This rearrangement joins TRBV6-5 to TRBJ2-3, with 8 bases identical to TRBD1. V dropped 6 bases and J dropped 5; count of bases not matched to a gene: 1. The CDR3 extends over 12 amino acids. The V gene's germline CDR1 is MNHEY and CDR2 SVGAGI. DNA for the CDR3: TGTGCCAGCAGCGGGACAGGAGATACGCAGTATTTT. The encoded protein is CASSGTGDTQYF.